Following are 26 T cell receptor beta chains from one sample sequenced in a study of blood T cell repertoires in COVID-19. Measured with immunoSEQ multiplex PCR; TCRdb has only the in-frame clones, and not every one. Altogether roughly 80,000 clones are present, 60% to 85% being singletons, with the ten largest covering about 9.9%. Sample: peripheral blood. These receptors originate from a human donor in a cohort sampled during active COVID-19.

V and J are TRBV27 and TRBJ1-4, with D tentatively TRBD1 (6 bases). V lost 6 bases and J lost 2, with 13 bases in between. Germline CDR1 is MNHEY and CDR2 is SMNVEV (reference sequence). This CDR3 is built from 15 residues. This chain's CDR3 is CASRTRGSTNEKLFF. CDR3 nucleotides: TGTGCCAGCAGAACCAGGGGCTCGACTAATGAAAAACTGTTTTTT. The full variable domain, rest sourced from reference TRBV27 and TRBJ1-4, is EAQVTQNPRYLITVTGKKLTVTCSQNMNHEYMSWYRQDPGLGLRQIYYSMNVEVTDKGDVPEGYKVSRKEKRNFPLILESPSPNQTSLYFCASRTRGSTNEKLFFGSGTQLSVL.

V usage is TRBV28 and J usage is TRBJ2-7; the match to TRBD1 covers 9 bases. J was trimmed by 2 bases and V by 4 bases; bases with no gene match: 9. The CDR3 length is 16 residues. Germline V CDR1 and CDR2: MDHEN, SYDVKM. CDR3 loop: CASSSGTGYQTYEQYF. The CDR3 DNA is TGTGCCAGCAGTTCCGGGACAGGGTACCAGACCTACGAGCAGTACTTC.

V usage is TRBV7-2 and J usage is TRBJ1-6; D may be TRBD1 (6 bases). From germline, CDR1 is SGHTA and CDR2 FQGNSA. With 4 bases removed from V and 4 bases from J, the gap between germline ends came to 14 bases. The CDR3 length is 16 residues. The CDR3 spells CASSSPGHHYNSPLHF. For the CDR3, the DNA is TGTGCCAGCAGCTCTCCGGGACACCATTATAATTCACCCCTCCACTTT. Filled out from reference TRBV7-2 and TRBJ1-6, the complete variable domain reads GAGVSQSPSNKVTEKGKDVELRCDPISGHTALYWYRQSLGQGLEFLIYFQGNSAPDKSGLPSDRFSAERTGGSVSTLTIQRTQQEDSAVYLCASSSPGHHYNSPLHFGNGTRLTVT.

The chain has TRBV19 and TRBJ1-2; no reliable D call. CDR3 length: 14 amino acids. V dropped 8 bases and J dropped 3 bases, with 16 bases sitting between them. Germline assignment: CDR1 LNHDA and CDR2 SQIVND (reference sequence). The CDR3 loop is CASSEGLGYYGYTF. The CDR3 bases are TGTGCCAGTTCGGAAGGACTGGGTTACTATGGCTACACCTTC.

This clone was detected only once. CDR3 in DNA: TGTGCCAGCAGCATCACTATGGGGACATACGAGCAGTACTTC. Protein: CASSITMGTYEQYF. The V gene is TRBV3-1 (or the pseudogene TRBV3-2), the J gene TRBJ2-7; weak D call: TRBD1 (6 bases). The CDR3 has 14 residues. CDR1 is LGHDT, CDR2 YNNKEL, per germline (reference sequence). V lost 5 bases, J lost 4 bases, and 15 bases lay in between.

The CDR3 bases are TGCGCCAGCAGCCCGGGTCCGGCACTAGTGGTCCACGAGCAGTACTTC. The encoded protein is CASSPGPALVVHEQYF. The chain uses TRBV5-1 and TRBJ2-7, with a possible D match to TRBD2 (5 bases). V shed 4 bases and J shed 5 bases, with 22 bases lying between them. CDR1 SGHRS and CDR2 YFSETQ come from the germline V gene. The CDR3 consists of 16 residues. Drawing the rest from reference TRBV5-1 and TRBJ2-7, the complete variable domain is KAGVTQTPRYLIKTRGQQVTLSCSPISGHRSVSWYQQTPGQGLQFLFEYFSETQRNKGNFPGRFSGRQFSNSRSEMNVSTLELGDSALYLCASSPGPALVVHEQYFGPGTRLTVT.

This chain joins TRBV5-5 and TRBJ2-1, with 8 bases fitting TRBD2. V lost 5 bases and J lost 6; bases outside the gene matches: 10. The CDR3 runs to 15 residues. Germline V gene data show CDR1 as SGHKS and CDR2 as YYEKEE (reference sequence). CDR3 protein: CASSRMGAGANEQFF. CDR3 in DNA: TGTGCCAGCAGTCGGATGGGAGCGGGGGCCAATGAGCAGTTCTTC.

The DNA of the CDR3 is TGTGCCAGCAGTGAATGGGCTGCTGGGGCCAACGTCCTGACTTTC. Amino acids: CASSEWAAGANVLTF. The chain couples TRBV6-1 to TRBJ2-6, with D unresolved. From germline, CDR1 is MNHNS and CDR2 SASEGT. Between the trimmed V and J ends, which lost 2 bases and 2 bases, there was a span of 7 bases. CDR3 length: 15 amino acids.

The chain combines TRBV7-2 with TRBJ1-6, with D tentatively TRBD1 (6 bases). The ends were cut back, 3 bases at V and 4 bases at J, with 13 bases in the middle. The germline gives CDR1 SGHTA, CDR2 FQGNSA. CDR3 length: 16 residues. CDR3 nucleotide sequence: TGTGCCAGCAGCTTTCGCGGACAGCCTTATAATTCACCCCTCCACTTT. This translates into CASSFRGQPYNSPLHF.

CDR3 protein: CASSLRDRGTYGYTF. DNA for the CDR3: TGTGCCAGCAGTCTCCGGGACAGGGGGACCTATGGCTACACCTTC. The chain joins TRBV6-5 to TRBJ1-2, with 11 bases fitting TRBD1. Germline-derived CDR1 and CDR2 are MNHEY and SVGAGI. The length of the CDR3 is 15 residues. V gave up 5 bases and J gave up 4 bases; unmatched junction bases: 6.

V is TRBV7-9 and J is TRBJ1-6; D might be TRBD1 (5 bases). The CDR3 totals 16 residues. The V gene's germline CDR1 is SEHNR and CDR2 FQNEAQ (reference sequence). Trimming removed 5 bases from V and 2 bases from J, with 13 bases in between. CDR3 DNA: TGTGCCAGCAGCCCGCCAGGGTCACCCTATAATTCACCCCTCCACTTT. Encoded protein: CASSPPGSPYNSPLHF.

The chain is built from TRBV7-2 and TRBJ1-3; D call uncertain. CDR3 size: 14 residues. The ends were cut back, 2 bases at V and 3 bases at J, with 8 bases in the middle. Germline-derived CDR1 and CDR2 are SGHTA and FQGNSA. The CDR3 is CASSLRGGGNTIYF. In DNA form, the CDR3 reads TGTGCCAGCAGCTTACGGGGAGGTGGAAACACCATATATTTT.

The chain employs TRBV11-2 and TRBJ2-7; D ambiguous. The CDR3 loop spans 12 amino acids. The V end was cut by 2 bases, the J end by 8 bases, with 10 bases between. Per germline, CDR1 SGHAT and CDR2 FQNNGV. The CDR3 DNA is TGTGCCAGCAGCTTATCCGTCTATCAGCAGTACTTC. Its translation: CASSLSVYQQYF.

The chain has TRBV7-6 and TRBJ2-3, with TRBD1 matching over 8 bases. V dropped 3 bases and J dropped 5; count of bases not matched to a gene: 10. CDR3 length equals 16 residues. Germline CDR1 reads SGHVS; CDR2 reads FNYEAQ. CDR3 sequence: CASSFSVGQGEDTQYF. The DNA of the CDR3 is TGTGCCAGCAGCTTTTCGGTAGGACAGGGAGAAGATACGCAGTATTTT.

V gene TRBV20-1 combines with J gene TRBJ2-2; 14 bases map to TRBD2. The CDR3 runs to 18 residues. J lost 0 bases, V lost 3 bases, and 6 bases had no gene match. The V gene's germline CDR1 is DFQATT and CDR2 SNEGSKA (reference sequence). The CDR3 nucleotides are TGCAGTGCTAGTAGGGGGACTAGCGGGGGTACGAACACCGGGGAGCTGTTTTTT. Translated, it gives CSASRGTSGGTNTGELFF.

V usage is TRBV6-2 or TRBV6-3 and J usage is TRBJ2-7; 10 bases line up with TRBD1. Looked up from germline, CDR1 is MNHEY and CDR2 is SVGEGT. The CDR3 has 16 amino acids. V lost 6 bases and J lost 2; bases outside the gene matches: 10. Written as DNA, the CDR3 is TGTGCCAGCAGCCAAACCAAGGACAGGGGGGCCTACGAGCAGTACTTC. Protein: CASSQTKDRGAYEQYF.

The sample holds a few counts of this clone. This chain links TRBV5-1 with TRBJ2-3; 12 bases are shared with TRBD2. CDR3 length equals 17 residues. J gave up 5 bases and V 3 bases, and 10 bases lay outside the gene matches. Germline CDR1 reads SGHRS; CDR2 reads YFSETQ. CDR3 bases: TGCGCCAGCAGCTCTGGTGAGACTAGCGGGGGTGAAGATACGCAGTATTTT. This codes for CASSSGETSGGEDTQYF.

The CDR3: CAWSPKGAALPNYGYTF. The CDR3 DNA is TGTGCCTGGAGCCCTAAGGGAGCCGCCCTCCCTAACTATGGCTACACCTTC. The chain combines TRBV30 with TRBJ1-2; no clear D gene. CDR1 is GTSNPN, CDR2 SVGIG, per germline (reference sequence). The CDR3 sequence is 17 residues long. V lost 3 bases and J 0 bases, leaving 20 bases between the germline ends.

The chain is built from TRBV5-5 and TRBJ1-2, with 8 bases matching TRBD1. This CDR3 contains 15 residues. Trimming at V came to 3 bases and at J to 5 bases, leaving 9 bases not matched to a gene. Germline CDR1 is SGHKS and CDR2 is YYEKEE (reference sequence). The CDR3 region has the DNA TGTGCCAGCAGCTCCCGGACAGGGTGGGAGTATGGCTACACCTTC. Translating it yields CASSSRTGWEYGYTF.

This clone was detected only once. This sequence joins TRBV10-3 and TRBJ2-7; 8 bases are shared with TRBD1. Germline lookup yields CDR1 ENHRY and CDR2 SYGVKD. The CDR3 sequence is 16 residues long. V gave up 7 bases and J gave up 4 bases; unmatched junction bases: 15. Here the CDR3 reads CAITRQGPLVGYEQYF. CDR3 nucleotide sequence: TGTGCCATCACTAGACAGGGGCCCCTTGTTGGTTACGAGCAGTACTTC.

DNA for the CDR3: TGTGCCAGCAGTTTAGCAGGGGGCTCTGAAAAACTGTTTTTT. Encoded protein: CASSLAGGSEKLFF. The chain employs TRBV28 and TRBJ1-4; 8 bases are shared with TRBD1. Germline V lookup: CDR1 MDHEN, CDR2 SYDVKM. The CDR3 loop spans 14 amino acids. Unmatched junction bases numbered 3, after V lost 2 bases and J lost 7 bases.

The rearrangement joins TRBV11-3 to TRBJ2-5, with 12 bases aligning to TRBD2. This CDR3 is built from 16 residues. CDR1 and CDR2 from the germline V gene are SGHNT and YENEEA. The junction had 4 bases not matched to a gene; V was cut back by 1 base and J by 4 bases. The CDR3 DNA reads TGTGCCAGCAGCTTAGGAGGACTAGCGGGGCTAGAGACCCAGTACTTC. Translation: CASSLGGLAGLETQYF.

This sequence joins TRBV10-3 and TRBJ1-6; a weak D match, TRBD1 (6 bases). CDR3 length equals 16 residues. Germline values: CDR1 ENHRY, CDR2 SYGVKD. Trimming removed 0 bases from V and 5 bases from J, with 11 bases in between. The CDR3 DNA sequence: TGTGCCATCAGTGAGTCTGCAGGGGCGAATAATTCACCCCTCCACTTT. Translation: CAISESAGANNSPLHF.

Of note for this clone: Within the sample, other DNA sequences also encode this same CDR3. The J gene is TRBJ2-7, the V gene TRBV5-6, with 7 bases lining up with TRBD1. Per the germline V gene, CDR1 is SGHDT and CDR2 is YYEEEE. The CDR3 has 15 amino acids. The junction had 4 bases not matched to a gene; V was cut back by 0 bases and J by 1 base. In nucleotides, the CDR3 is TGTGCCAGCAGCTTGGGACAGGGAAGATCCTACGAGCAGTACTTC. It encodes CASSLGQGRSYEQYF.

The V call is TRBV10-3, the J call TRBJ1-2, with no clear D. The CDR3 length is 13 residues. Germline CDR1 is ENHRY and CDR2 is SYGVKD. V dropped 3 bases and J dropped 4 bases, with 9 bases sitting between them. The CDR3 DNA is TGTGCCATCAGTGACCAGGATCTCTATGGCTACACCTTC. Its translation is CAISDQDLYGYTF.

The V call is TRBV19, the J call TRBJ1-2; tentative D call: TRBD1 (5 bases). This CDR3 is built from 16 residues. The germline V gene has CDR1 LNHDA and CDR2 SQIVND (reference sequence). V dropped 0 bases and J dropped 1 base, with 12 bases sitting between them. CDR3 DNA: TGTGCCAGTAGTATAGATCGGGGGTCGATTAACTATGGCTACACCTTC. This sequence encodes CASSIDRGSINYGYTF.